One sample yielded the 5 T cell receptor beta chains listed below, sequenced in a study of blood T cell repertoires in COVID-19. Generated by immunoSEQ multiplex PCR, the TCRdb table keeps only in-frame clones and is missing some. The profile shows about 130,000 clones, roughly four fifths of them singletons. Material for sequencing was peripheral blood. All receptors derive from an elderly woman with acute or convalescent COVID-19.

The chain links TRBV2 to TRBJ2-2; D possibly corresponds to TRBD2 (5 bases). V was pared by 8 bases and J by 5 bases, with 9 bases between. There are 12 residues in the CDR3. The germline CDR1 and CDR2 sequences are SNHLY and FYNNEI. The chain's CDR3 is CASARGTGELFF. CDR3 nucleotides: TGTGCCAGCGCACGGGGAACCGGGGAGCTGTTTTTT. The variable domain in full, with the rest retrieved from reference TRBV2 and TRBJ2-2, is EPEVTQTPSHQVTQMGQEVILRCVPISNHLYFYWYRQILGQKVEFLVSFYNNEISEKSEIFDDQFSVERPDGSNFTLKIRSTKLEDSAMYFCASARGTGELFFGEGSRLTVL.

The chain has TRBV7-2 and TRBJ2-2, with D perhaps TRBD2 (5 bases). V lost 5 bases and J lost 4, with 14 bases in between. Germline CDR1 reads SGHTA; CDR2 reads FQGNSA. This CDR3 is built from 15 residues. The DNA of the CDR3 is TGTGCCAGCAGCCCGCCCAGGACTCTCACCGGGGAGCTGTTTTTT. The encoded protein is CASSPPRTLTGELFF. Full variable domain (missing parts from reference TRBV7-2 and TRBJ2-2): GAGVSQSPSNKVTEKGKDVELRCDPISGHTALYWYRQSLGQGLEFLIYFQGNSAPDKSGLPSDRFSAERTGGSVSTLTIQRTQQEDSAVYLCASSPPRTLTGELFFGEGSRLTVL.

CDR3 DNA: TGTGCCAGCAGCGGGACAGCTATATACGAGCAGTACTTC. It specifies CASSGTAIYEQYF. The rearrangement joins TRBV2 to TRBJ2-7; 7 bases are a match to TRBD1. Trimming removed 6 bases from V and 4 bases from J; junction bases left unmatched: 6. This CDR3 spans 13 amino acids. The germline V gene encodes CDR1 SNHLY and CDR2 FYNNEI. The full variable domain, its missing parts supplied by reference TRBV2 and TRBJ2-7, is EPEVTQTPSHQVTQMGQEVILRCVPISNHLYFYWYRQILGQKVEFLVSFYNNEISEKSEIFDDQFSVERPDGSNFTLKIRSTKLEDSAMYFCASSGTAIYEQYFGPGTRLTVT.

The CDR3 DNA sequence: TGTGCCAGCTCGCCCCTCCCCGGGACAGGCCGAGGGCAGCCCCAGCATTTT. Translating it yields CASSPLPGTGRGQPQHF. The chain employs TRBV18 and TRBJ1-5; 8 bases fit TRBD1. From germline, CDR1 is KGHSH and CDR2 LQKENI. The V segment lost 6 bases and the J segment 7 bases; nucleotides outside the gene matches: 17. CDR3 length: 17 amino acids.

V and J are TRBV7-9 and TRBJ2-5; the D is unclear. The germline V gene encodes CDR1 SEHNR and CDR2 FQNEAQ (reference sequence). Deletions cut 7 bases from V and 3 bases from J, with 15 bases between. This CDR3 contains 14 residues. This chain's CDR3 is CASTWSHSKETQYF. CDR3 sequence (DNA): TGTGCCAGCACTTGGTCCCACAGTAAAGAGACCCAGTACTTC.